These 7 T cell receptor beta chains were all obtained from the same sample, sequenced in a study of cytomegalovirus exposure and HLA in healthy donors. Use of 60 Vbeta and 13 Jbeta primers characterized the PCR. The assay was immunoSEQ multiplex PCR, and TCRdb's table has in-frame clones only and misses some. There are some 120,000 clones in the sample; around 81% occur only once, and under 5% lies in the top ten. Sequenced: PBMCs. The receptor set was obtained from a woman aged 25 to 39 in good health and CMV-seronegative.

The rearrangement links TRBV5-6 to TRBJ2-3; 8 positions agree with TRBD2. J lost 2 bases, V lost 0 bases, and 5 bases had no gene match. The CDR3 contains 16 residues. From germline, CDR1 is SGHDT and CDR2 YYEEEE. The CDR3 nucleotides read TGTGCCAGCAGCTTGGATACGGGAGGGCCCACAGATACGCAGTATTTT. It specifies CASSLDTGGPTDTQYF.

The CDR3 sequence: CASGLVQGRGPPEAFF. The CDR3 DNA reads TGTGCTAGTGGTTTGGTACAGGGAAGGGGGCCCCCTGAAGCTTTCTTT. This sequence joins TRBV12-5 and TRBJ1-1, with 7 bases aligning to TRBD1. CDR3 size: 16 residues. With V trimmed by 0 bases and J by 6 bases, 10 bases remained unmatched. In germline, CDR1 is LGHNT, CDR2 FRNRAP.

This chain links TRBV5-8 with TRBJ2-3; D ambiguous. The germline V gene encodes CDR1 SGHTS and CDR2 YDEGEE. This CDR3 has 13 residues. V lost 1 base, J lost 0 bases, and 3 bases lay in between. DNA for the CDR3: TGTGCCAGCAGCTTGCTGAGCACAGATACGCAGTATTTT. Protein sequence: CASSLLSTDTQYF.

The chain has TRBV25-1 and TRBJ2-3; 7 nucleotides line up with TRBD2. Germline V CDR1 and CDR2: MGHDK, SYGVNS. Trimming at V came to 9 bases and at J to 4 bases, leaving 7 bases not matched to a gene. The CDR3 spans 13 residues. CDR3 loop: CARRRESADTQYF. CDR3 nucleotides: TGTGCCAGACGGCGGGAGTCAGCAGATACGCAGTATTTT.

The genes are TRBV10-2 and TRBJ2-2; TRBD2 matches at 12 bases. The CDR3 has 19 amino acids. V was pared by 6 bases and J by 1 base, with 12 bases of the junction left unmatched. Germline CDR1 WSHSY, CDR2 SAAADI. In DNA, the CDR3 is TGCGCCAGCAGAACGGGAGCTAGCGGGAGGGCCGGGAACACCGGGGAGCTGTTTTTT. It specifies CASRTGASGRAGNTGELFF.

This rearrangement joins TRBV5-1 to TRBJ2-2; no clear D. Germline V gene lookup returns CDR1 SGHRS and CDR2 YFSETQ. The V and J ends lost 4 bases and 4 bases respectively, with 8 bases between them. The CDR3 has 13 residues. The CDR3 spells CASSPGRTGELFF. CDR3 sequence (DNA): TGCGCCAGCAGCCCCGGTCGCACCGGGGAGCTGTTTTTT.

For the CDR3, the DNA is TGCGCCAGCAGTGAAGGTGGCGGGGGGACCCAGTACTTC. Protein sequence: CASSEGGGGTQYF. J is TRBJ2-5 and V is TRBV10-1; 7 nucleotides align to TRBD2. The J segment lost 7 bases and the V segment lost 3 bases, leaving 5 bases of the junction unmatched. The CDR3 spans 13 residues. Germline loops: CDR1 WNHNN, CDR2 SYGVQD (reference sequence).